This is a list of T cell receptor beta chains from one sample in a study of regulatory T cells in long-lasting Graves disease. TCRdb independently ran MiXCR on the multiplex PCR reads; one entry per CDR3 protein. The sample contains 500,000 or so distinct CDR3 sequences, 15% to 20% of which appear only once. The sample was also linked to a second study, of T cells in Graves' hyperthyroidism and ophthalmopathy.

Source: peripheral blood mononuclear cells (PBMCs), taken at new diagnosis, from a patient treated with antithyroid drugs. The source is a woman aged 35-65 years with Graves disease. The CDR3 runs from the conserved cysteine through the conserved F or W. The D gene is left open where the match is weak. Clone size is shown for a subset of rows, as once, few, many or a class of expanded clone.

many TRBJ1-5 TRBV12-3/TRBV12-4 . CASSSSPLLGQVSNQPQHF TGTGCCAGCAGTTCCTCCCCGCTATTGGGTCAAGTTAGCAATCAGCCCCAGCATTTT
many TRBJ1-2 TRBV2 TRBD1 CASSRQGASYGYTF TGTGCCAGCAGCCGACAGGGGGCAAGCTATGGCTACACCTTC
many TRBJ1-2 TRBV12-3/TRBV12-4 TRBD1 CASSPGQGVDYGYTF TGTGCCAGCAGTCCCGGACAGGGGGTAGACTATGGCTACACCTTC
many TRBJ1-4 TRBV18 . CASSQDSLNEKLFF TGTGCCAGCTCACAGGACAGTCTTAATGAAAAACTGTTTTTT
. TRBJ1-3 TRBV4-1 . CASSQELAFSGNTIYF TGCGCCAGCAGCCAAGAACTTGCTTTCTCTGGAAACACCATATATTTT
many TRBJ1-6 TRBV28 . CASNLRGNSPLHF TGTGCCAGCAATTTGAGGGGGAATTCACCCCTCCACTTT
. TRBJ2-7 TRBV20-1 . CSAIGGGVYEQYF TGCAGTGCTATAGGGGGGGGCGTCTACGAGCAGTACTTC
. TRBJ2-2 TRBV7-8 TRBD1 CASSTDRGETGELFF TGTGCCAGCAGCACGGACAGGGGAGAGACCGGGGAGCTGTTTTTT
few TRBJ1-5 TRBV6-9 . CASSYSNTNQPQHF TGTGCCAGCAGTTACTCGAATACCAATCAGCCCCAGCATTTT
. TRBJ1-1 TRBV6-2/TRBV6-3 . CASSPNRVLRTEAFF TGTGCCAGCAGTCCTAACAGGGTGCTGCGCACTGAAGCTTTCTTT
. TRBJ1-1 TRBV5-1 . CASSLGQGKVTEAFF TGCGCCAGCAGCTTGGGGCAGGGGAAGGTCACTGAAGCTTTCTTT
many TRBJ2-3 TRBV20-1 . CSARQGEDTQYF TGCAGTGCTAGACAGGGAGAAGATACGCAGTATTTT
. TRBJ2-7 TRBV19 . CASSIAHNSYEQYF TGTGCCAGTAGTATAGCGCACAACTCCTACGAGCAGTACTTC
. TRBJ1-3 TRBV18 . CASSQGGISGNTIYF TGTGCCAGCTCACAAGGAGGGATCTCTGGAAACACCATATATTTT
. TRBJ2-7 TRBV4-1 . CASSQVAAGNWRREQYF TGCGCCAGCAGCCAAGTAGCAGCAGGGAATTGGAGGCGTGAGCAGTACTTC
many TRBJ1-1 TRBV12-3/TRBV12-4 . CASSFGQGSEAFF TGTGCCAGCAGTTTTGGCCAGGGGAGTGAAGCTTTCTTT
. TRBJ1-2 TRBV27 TRBD1 CASSRPGTGTGYTF TGTGCCAGCAGTCGTCCCGGGACAGGGACCGGCTACACCTTC
. TRBJ2-1 TRBV6-5 TRBD2 CASSYSVSGGAYSNEQFF TGTGCCAGCAGTTACTCGGTTAGCGGGGGGGCTTACAGCAATGAGCAGTTCTTC
few TRBJ2-1 TRBV4-2 . CASSRYSPGGTGNEQFF TGTGCCAGCAGCCGATACTCACCCGGGGGCACGGGGAATGAGCAGTTCTTC
. TRBJ2-5 TRBV2 . CASSQEGRGSGETQYF TGTGCCAGCAGTCAAGAAGGAAGGGGCTCGGGAGAGACCCAGTACTTC
many TRBJ2-3 TRBV7-9 . CASSSTLGFDTQYF TGTGCCAGCAGCTCTACCCTGGGCTTCGATACGCAGTATTTT
. TRBJ2-3 TRBV6-1 TRBD1 CASRAWDRQYF TGTGCCAGCAGGGCTTGGGACAGACAGTATTTT
many TRBJ1-6 TRBV11-2 TRBD1 CASSWTGANSPLHF TGTGCCAGCAGTTGGACAGGGGCTAATTCACCCCTCCACTTT
many TRBJ2-5 TRBV28 TRBD2 CASRAGGTVKTQYF TGTGCCAGCAGAGCGGGGGGGACTGTTAAGACCCAGTACTTC
many TRBJ2-5 TRBV12-3/TRBV12-4 TRBD1 CASNAHGTAAQETQYF TGTGCCAGCAACGCCCATGGGACAGCCGCTCAAGAGACCCAGTACTTC
. TRBJ2-7 TRBV28 . CASRLDAASSYEQYF TGTGCCAGCAGGCTCGACGCCGCTAGCTCCTACGAGCAGTACTTC
many TRBJ1-3 TRBV30 . CAWSLGHTIYF TGTGCCTGGAGTTTGGGACACACCATATATTTT
many TRBJ1-6 TRBV5-1 . CASSLEPSNREIPNSPLHF TGCGCCAGCAGCTTAGAACCCTCGAACAGGGAGATACCTAATTCACCCCTCCACTTT
. TRBJ1-2 TRBV10-3 . CAISERGNNGYTF TGTGCCATCAGTGAGAGGGGGAACAATGGCTACACCTTC
many TRBJ1-5 TRBV20-1 TRBD1 CSARDRGGQGKGQGQPQHF TGCAGTGCTAGAGATAGGGGGGGACAGGGCAAAGGGCAGGGTCAGCCCCAGCATTTT
. TRBJ1-2 TRBV29-1 . CSVEGRINGQTNYGYTF TGCAGCGTTGAAGGGCGCATTAATGGACAGACTAACTATGGCTACACCTTC
few TRBJ2-3 TRBV29-1 . CSVASVRGGQYF TGCAGCGTTGCATCGGTGCGGGGCGGGCAGTATTTT
. TRBJ1-4 TRBV7-9 . CASSLRGAGTNEKLFF TGTGCCAGCAGCTTAAGGGGGGCTGGAACTAATGAAAAACTGTTTTTT
many TRBJ2-5 TRBV12-3/TRBV12-4 . CASSLGPGVETQYF TGTGCCAGCAGTTTGGGGCCAGGGGTAGAGACCCAGTACTTC
. TRBJ2-7 TRBV7-9 TRBD1 CASSPRQGSGEGEQYF TGTGCCAGCAGCCCAAGACAGGGAAGTGGTGAAGGCGAGCAGTACTTC
. TRBJ1-5 TRBV18 . CASSPTGTDNQPQHF TGTGCCAGCTCACCTACCGGGACGGATAATCAGCCCCAGCATTTT
many TRBJ1-2 TRBV12-3/TRBV12-4 . CASNPTGSPLAGYTF TGTGCCAGCAACCCGACAGGCTCTCCCCTAGCTGGCTACACCTTC
few TRBJ2-7 TRBV3-1 . CASSQDSPSQYF TGTGCCAGCAGCCAAGATTCGCCTTCGCAGTACTTC
. TRBJ2-2 TRBV5-1 . CASSGGAGNPSTGELFF TGCGCCAGCAGCGGGGGTGCAGGGAATCCGAGTACCGGGGAGCTGTTTTTT
. TRBJ2-2 TRBV29-1 . CSGGQNTGELFF TGCAGCGGGGGACAGAACACCGGGGAGCTGTTTTTT
many TRBJ2-3 TRBV3-1 TRBD1 CASSHRTGGQDTQYF TGTGCCAGCAGCCACCGGACAGGGGGGCAAGATACGCAGTATTTT
few TRBJ1-2 TRBV19 . CASSRALNNYGYTF TGTGCCAGTAGTAGAGCGCTTAATAACTATGGCTACACCTTC
many TRBJ1-1 TRBV3-1 . CASSQGSAEAFF TGTGCCAGCAGCCAGGGGTCAGCGGAAGCTTTCTTT
. TRBJ2-2 TRBV30 . CAWSVLALGELFF TGTGCCTGGAGTGTACTGGCACTTGGGGAGCTGTTTTTT
many TRBJ2-7 TRBV5-1 TRBD2 CASSDRLAGSYEQYF TGCGCCAGCAGCGACCGACTAGCGGGGTCCTACGAGCAGTACTTC
. TRBJ2-7 TRBV6-1 TRBD1 CASSTGTASEKQYF TGTGCCAGCAGTACCGGGACAGCCTCGGAAAAGCAGTACTTC
. TRBJ2-5 TRBV5-1 TRBD2 CASSRWTSGGGETQYF TGCGCCAGCAGCAGGTGGACTAGCGGGGGTGGCGAGACCCAGTACTTC
. TRBJ1-6 TRBV7-9 . CASSLLAGDRPRPLHF TGTGCCAGCAGCCTCCTCGCGGGCGACAGGCCTCGCCCCCTCCACTTT
few TRBJ1-4 TRBV5-1 . CASSEEIRSKLFF TGCGCCAGCAGCGAGGAGATACGGTCAAAACTGTTTTTT
few TRBJ1-4 TRBV15 TRBD1 CATSRDRGRGNEKLFF TGTGCCACCAGCAGGGACCGTGGCAGGGGGAATGAAAAACTGTTTTTT
few TRBJ1-5 TRBV2 . CASSGPLSNQPQHF TGTGCCAGCAGCGGGCCCCTTAGCAATCAGCCCCAGCATTTT
. TRBJ2-7 TRBV7-6 . CASSLETVSYEQYF TGTGCCAGCAGCTTAGAGACAGTTTCCTACGAGCAGTACTTC
many TRBJ1-1 TRBV6-2/TRBV6-3 . CASRPMPTMNTEAFF TGTGCCAGCAGGCCCATGCCGACTATGAACACTGAAGCTTTCTTT
few TRBJ2-1 TRBV30 . CAWRGNRGLGQFF TGTGCCTGGAGGGGGAACCGTGGGCTTGGGCAGTTCTTC
few TRBJ2-7 TRBV30 . CAWSPSGGEQYF TGTGCCTGGAGTCCGTCAGGTGGCGAGCAGTACTTC
many TRBJ2-3 TRBV12-5 . CASGLVVSPGDTQYF TGTGCTAGTGGTTTGGTGGTCAGCCCCGGGGATACGCAGTATTTT
. TRBJ2-5 TRBV10-3 . CAISDLKTQYF TGTGCCATCAGTGACTTAAAGACCCAGTACTTC